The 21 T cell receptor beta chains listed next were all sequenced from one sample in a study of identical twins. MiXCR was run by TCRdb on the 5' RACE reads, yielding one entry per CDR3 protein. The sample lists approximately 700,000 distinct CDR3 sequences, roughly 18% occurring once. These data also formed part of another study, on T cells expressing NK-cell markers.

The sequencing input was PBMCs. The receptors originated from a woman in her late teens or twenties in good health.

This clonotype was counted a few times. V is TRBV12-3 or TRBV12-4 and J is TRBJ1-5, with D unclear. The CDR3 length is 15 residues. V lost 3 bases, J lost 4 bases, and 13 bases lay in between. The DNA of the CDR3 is TGTGCCAGCAGTTTTAAAGGAGGTCAAAATCAGCCCCAGCATTTT. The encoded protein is CASSFKGGQNQPQHF.

This chain's CDR3 is CASSQVITGATYEQYF. In DNA form, the CDR3 reads TGTGCCAGCAGCCAAGTAATTACGGGGGCTACCTACGAGCAGTACTTC. The genes are TRBV3-1 and TRBJ2-7; the D call may be TRBD1 or TRBD2 (6 bases each). CDR3 size: 16 residues. V gave up 1 base and J gave up 2 bases, with 15 bases separating them. Germline assignment: CDR1 LGHDT and CDR2 YNNKEL (reference sequence).

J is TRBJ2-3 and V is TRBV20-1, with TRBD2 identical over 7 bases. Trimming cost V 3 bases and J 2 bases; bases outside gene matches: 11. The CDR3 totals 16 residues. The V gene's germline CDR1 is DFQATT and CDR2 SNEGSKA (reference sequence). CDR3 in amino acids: CSASYSTSLVTDTQYF. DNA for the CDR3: TGCAGTGCTAGCTATTCGACTAGCTTAGTCACAGATACGCAGTATTTT.

CDR3 nucleotides: TGTGCCAGCAGCTCCCCCCTTAACAATGAGCAGTTCTTC. This codes for CASSSPLNNEQFF. This rearrangement joins TRBV7-9 to TRBJ2-1; D is unresolved. This CDR3 region has 13 residues. Looked up from germline, CDR1 is SEHNR and CDR2 is FQNEAQ (reference sequence). V lost 4 bases and J lost 5, with 9 bases in between.

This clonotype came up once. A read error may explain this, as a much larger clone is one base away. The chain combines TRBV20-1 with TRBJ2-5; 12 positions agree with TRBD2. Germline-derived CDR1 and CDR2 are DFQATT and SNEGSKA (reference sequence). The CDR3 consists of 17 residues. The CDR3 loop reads CCALPPLRLAGVETQYF. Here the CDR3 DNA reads TGCTGTGCCCTTCCCCCTCTCCGACTAGCGGGAGTAGAGACCCAGTACTTC.

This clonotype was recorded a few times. CDR3 DNA: TGTGCCAGCAGCATTCCTAGGACAGGCGGGAATGAAAAACTGTTTTTT. This codes for CASSIPRTGGNEKLFF. J is TRBJ1-4 and V is TRBV5-5, with TRBD1 matching 7 bases. The CDR3 is 16 residues long. Germline V gene data show CDR1 as SGHKS and CDR2 as YYEKEE (reference sequence). The V and J ends lost 4 bases and 5 bases, in that order; junction bases with no gene match: 11.

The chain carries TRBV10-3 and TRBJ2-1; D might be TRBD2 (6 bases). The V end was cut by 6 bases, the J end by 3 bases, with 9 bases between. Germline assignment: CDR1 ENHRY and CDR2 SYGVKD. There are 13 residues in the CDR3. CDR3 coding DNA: TGTGCCATCAGGGGGGGAAGCTACAATGAGCAGTTCTTC. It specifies CAIRGGSYNEQFF.

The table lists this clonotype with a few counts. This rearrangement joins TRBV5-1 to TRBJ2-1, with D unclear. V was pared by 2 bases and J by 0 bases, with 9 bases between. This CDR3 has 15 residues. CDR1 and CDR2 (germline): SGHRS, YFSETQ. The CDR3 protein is CASSLKIASYNEQFF. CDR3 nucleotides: TGCGCCAGCAGCTTAAAAATAGCCTCCTACAATGAGCAGTTCTTC.

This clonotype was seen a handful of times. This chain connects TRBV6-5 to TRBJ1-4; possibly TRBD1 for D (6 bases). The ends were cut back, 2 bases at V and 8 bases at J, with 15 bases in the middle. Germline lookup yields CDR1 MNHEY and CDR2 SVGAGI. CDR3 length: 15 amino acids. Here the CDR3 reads CASSYAPTGREKLFF. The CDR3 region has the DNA TGTGCCAGCAGTTACGCCCCAACAGGGCGCGAAAAACTGTTTTTT.

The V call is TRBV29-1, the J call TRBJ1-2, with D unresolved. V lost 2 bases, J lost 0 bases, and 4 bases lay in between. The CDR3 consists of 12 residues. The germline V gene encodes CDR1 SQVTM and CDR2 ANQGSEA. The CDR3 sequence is CSVEPANYGYTF. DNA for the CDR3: TGCAGCGTTGAACCGGCTAACTATGGCTACACCTTC.

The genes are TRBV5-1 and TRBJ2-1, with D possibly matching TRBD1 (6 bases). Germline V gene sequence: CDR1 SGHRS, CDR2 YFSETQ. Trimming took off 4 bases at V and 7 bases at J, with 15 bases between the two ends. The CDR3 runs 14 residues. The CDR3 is CASSGGPGWNEQFF. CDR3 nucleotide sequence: TGCGCCAGCAGCGGGGGCCCGGGCTGGAATGAGCAGTTCTTC. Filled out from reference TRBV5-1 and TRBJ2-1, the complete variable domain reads KAGVTQTPRYLIKTRGQQVTLSCSPISGHRSVSWYQQTPGQGLQFLFEYFSETQRNKGNFPGRFSGRQFSNSRSEMNVSTLELGDSALYLCASSGGPGWNEQFFGPGTRLTVL.

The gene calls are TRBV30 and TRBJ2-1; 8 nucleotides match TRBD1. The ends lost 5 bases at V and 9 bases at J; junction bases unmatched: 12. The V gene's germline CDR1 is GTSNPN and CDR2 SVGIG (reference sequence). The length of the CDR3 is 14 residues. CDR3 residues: CAWRTGTGSAEQFF. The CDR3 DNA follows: TGTGCCTGGCGGACAGGGACCGGGAGCGCTGAGCAGTTCTTC.

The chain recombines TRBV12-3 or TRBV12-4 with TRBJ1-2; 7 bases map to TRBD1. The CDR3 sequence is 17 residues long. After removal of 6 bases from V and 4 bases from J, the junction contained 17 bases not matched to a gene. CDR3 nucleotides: TGTGCCAGCAGAACGGACAGGTTAAAACCAACCGGCTATGGCTACACCTTC. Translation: CASRTDRLKPTGYGYTF.

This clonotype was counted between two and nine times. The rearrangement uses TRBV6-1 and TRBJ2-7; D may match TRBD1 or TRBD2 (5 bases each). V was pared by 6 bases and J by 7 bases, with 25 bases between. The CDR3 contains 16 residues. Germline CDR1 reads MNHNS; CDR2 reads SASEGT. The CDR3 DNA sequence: TGTGCCAGCAGCGGGGCCCCGGGGACCGGATCCCGGGAGCAGTACTTC. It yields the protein CASSGAPGTGSREQYF.

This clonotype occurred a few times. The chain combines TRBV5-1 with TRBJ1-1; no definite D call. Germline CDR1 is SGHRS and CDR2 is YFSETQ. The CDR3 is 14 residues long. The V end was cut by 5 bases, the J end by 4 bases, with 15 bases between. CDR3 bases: TGCGCCAGCAGGGAGCGTCCTCTCGGCACTGAAGCTTTCTTT. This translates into CASRERPLGTEAFF.

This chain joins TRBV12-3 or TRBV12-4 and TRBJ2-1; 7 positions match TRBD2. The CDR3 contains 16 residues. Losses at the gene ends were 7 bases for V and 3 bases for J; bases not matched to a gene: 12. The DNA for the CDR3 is TGTGCCAGCACCTCCGGGGGAGGGACTCTCTACAATGAGCAGTTCTTC. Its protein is CASTSGGGTLYNEQFF.

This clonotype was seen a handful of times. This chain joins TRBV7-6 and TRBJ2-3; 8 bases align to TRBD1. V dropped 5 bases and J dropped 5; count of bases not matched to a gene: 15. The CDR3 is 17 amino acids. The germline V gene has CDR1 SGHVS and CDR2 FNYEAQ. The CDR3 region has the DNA TGTGCCAGCAGCCCCGTCGGCGGACAGGGAATGGGAGATACGCAGTATTTT. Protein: CASSPVGGQGMGDTQYF.

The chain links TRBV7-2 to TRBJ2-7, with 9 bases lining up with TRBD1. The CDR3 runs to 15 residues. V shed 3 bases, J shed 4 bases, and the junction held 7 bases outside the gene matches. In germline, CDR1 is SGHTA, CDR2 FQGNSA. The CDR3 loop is CASSFGTGKVYEQYF. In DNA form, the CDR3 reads TGTGCCAGCAGCTTTGGGACAGGGAAGGTGTACGAGCAGTACTTC. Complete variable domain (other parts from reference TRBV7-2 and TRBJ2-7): GAGVSQSPSNKVTEKGKDVELRCDPISGHTALYWYRQSLGQGLEFLIYFQGNSAPDKSGLPSDRFSAERTGGSVSTLTIQRTQQEDSAVYLCASSFGTGKVYEQYFGPGTRLTVT.

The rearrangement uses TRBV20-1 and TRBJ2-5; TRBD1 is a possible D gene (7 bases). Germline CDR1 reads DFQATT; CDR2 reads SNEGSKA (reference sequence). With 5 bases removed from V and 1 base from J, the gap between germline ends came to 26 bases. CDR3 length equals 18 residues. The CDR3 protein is CSAGGAARGLRGQETQYF. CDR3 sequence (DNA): TGCAGTGCTGGCGGGGCCGCGAGGGGGCTGAGGGGCCAAGAGACCCAGTACTTC.

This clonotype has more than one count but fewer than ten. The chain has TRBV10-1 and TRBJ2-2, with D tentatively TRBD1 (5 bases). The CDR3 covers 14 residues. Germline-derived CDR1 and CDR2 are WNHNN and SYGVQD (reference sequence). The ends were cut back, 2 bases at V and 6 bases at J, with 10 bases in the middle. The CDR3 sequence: CASSEDRDPGELFF. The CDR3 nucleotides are TGCGCCAGCAGTGAGGACAGAGATCCCGGGGAGCTGTTTTTT.

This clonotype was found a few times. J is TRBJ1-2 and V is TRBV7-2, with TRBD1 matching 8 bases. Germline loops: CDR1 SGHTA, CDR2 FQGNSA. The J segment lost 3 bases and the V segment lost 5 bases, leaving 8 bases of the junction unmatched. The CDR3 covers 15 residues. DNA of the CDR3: TGTGCCAGCAGCCCTCAGGGGGCTACCCACTATGGCTACACCTTC. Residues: CASSPQGATHYGYTF.